This T cell receptor (beta chain) comes out of a study of blood T cells in healthy people across ages. Study-wide results and caveats: Strong correlation existed between TCR beta diversity and naive T cell percentage. Across the age range, TCR beta diversity per million T cells fell in a roughly linear way.

CDR3 length: 15 amino acids. After removal of 7 bases from V and 7 bases from J, the junction contained 11 bases not matched to a gene. Germline lookup yields CDR1 SQVTM and CDR2 ANQGSEA. The use of a sample-barcoded 5' primer and a J-beta primer mix characterized a second PCR of roughly 7 to 12 cycles. TCRdb itself ran the 5' RACE reads through MiXCR, one entry per CDR3 protein. In the table there are 780,000 or so distinct CDR3 sequences, around 25% of which are singletons. This clonotype turned up a few times. What it binds is unknown. Per individual sample, total RNA of at least 5.5 micrograms was extracted. The same sample was also used in a study of T cells of mothers and their children. That paper adds: The people who donated were a few healthy Caucasian mothers and their six children.

The J gene is TRBJ2-2, the V gene TRBV29-1, with TRBD2 matching 11 bases. The sequence came from a boy younger than 18 in good health. What was sequenced was blood. The chain's CDR3 is CSAHTSGSGGGELFF. The CDR3 bases are TGCAGCGCACATACTAGCGGGAGCGGAGGCGGGGAGCTGTTTTTT.